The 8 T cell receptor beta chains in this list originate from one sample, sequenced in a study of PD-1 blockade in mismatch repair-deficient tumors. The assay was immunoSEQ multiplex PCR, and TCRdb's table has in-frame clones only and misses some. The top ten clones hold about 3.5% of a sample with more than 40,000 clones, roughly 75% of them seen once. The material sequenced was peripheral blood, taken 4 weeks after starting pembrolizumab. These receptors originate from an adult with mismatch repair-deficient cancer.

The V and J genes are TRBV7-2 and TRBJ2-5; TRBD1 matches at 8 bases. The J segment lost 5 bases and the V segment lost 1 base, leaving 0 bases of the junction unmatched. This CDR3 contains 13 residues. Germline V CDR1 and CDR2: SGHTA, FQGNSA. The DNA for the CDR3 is TGTGCCAGCAGCTTAGGGACAGGGGAGACCCAGTACTTC. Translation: CASSLGTGETQYF.

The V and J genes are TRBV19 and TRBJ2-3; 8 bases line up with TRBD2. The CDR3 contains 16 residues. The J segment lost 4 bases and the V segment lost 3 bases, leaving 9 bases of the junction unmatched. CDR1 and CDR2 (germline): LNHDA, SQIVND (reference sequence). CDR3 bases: TGTGCCAGTAGTATCCAACCAGCGGGAGTAGCAGATACGCAGTATTTT. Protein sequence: CASSIQPAGVADTQYF. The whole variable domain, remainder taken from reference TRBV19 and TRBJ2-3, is DGGITQSPKYLFRKEGQNVTLSCEQNLNHDAMYWYRQDPGQGLRLIYYSQIVNDFQKGDIAEGYSVSREKKESFPLTVTSAQKNPTAFYLCASSIQPAGVADTQYFGPGTRLTVL.

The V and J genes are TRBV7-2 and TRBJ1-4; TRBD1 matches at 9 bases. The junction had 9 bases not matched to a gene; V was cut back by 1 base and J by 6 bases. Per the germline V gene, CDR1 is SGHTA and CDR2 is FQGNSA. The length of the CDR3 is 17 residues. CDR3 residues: CASSLDFGDRVYEKLFF. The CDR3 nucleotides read TGTGCCAGCAGCTTAGATTTCGGGGACAGGGTTTATGAAAAACTGTTTTTT.

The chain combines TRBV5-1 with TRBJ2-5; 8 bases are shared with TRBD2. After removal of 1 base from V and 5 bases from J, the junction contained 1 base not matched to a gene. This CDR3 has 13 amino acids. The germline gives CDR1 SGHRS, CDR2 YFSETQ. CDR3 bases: TGCGCCAGCAGCTTGTCGGGGGGGGAGACCCAGTACTTC. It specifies CASSLSGGETQYF.

The DNA for the CDR3 is TGTGCCAGCAGTGAAAGGGGAGCCCATGGGGAGTACTTC. Protein sequence: CASSERGAHGEYF. This rearrangement joins TRBV25-1 to TRBJ2-5; perhaps D is TRBD1 or TRBD2 (5 bases each). Germline V CDR1 and CDR2: MGHDK, SYGVNS. Trimming left V 2 bases short and J 12 bases short, with 16 bases between. The CDR3 sequence is 13 residues long.

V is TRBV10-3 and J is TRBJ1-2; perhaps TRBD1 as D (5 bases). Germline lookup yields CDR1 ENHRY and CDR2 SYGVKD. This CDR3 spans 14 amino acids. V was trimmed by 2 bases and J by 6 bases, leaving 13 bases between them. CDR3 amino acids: CAISENLGDDGYTF. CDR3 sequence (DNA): TGTGCCATCAGTGAGAATTTGGGGGACGATGGCTACACCTTC.

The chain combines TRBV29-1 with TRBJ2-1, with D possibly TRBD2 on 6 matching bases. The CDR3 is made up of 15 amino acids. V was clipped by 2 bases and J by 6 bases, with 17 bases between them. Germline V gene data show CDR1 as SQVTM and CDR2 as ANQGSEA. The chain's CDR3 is CSVELATSKPNEQFF. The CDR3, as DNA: TGCAGCGTTGAACTAGCGACTAGTAAGCCCAATGAGCAGTTCTTC.

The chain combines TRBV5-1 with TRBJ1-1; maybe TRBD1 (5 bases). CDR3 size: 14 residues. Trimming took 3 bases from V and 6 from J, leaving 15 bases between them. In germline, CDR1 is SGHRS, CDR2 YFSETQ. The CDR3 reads CASSSPGGDPEAFF. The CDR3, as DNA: TGCGCCAGCAGCTCGCCCGGGGGTGATCCTGAAGCTTTCTTT.